This T cell receptor beta chain came from a study of a mutant IDH1 vaccine in newly diagnosed glioma. Across the whole study: At weeks 1, 3, 5, 7, 11, 15, 19 and 23, patients received a vaccination, eight in all. Radiotherapy, temozolomide, or both had been given previously, and both were given to most.

Time point noted: week 5, during vaccination. Doses of 300 ug of mutant IDH1 20-mer peptide were given with topical imiquimod. Generated by immunoSEQ multiplex PCR, the TCRdb table keeps only in-frame clones and is missing some. The sample includes tens of thousands of clones, 90% to 95% of them seen just once. The CDR3 is 16 amino acids. Trimming left V 1 base short and J 0 bases short, with 9 bases between. Germline V gene lookup returns CDR1 KGHSH and CDR2 LQKENI. Details on this clone: What it binds is not known.

The clonotype was recovered from a woman between 45 and 65 years old with glioma. Sequencing was performed on PBMCs, taken from a glioma patient whose treatment included an IDH1 peptide vaccine. The chain has TRBV18 and TRBJ1-4; D perhaps matches TRBD1 (5 bases). The CDR3 sequence: CASSPLDRATNEKLFF. In nucleotides, the CDR3 is TGTGCCAGCTCACCACTCGACAGAGCAACTAATGAAAAACTGTTTTTT.